The 28 T cell receptor beta chains in this list originate from one sample, sequenced in a study of cytomegalovirus exposure and HLA in healthy donors. The PCR employed 60 Vbeta primers together with 13 Jbeta primers. Here immunoSEQ multiplex PCR was the method, and the copy in TCRdb shows in-frame clones only, minus some. Of about 160,000 clones in the sample, about 80% were seen once. Specimen: PBMCs. The source of these receptors is a man younger than 30 in good health and CMV-seropositive.

The chain combines TRBV19 with TRBJ2-3, with D maybe TRBD1 (6 bases). Germline V gene sequence: CDR1 LNHDA, CDR2 SQIVND (reference sequence). V lost 7 bases and J lost 5, with 13 bases in between. This CDR3 comprises 13 residues. CDR3 residues: CASKGVGLDTQYF. Here the CDR3 DNA reads TGTGCCAGTAAGGGGGTGGGGTTAGATACGCAGTATTTT.

V gene TRBV11-2 combines with J gene TRBJ2-3, with D possibly being TRBD2 (5 bases). The V and J ends lost 2 bases and 0 bases respectively, with 15 bases between them. CDR1 and CDR2 from the germline V gene are SGHAT and FQNNGV. The CDR3 spans 17 residues. Written as DNA, the CDR3 is TGTGCCAGCAGCTTACGGTTCAGTACGGGAAGCACAGATACGCAGTATTTT. Translation gives CASSLRFSTGSTDTQYF.

This clone came up once. The rearrangement links TRBV9 to TRBJ2-7, with D tentatively TRBD1 (6 bases). The CDR3 covers 14 residues. Per germline, CDR1 SGDLS and CDR2 YYNGEE. V gave up 4 bases and J gave up 2 bases, with 13 bases separating them. In DNA, the CDR3 is TGTGCCAGCAGCAAACAGGGTGGAGCCTACGAGCAGTACTTC. Its protein product is CASSKQGGAYEQYF.

This chain links TRBV19 with TRBJ2-3; D is possibly TRBD2 (6 bases). Germline V lookup: CDR1 LNHDA, CDR2 SQIVND (reference sequence). This CDR3 is built from 15 residues. Trimming left V 4 bases short and J 6 bases short, with 17 bases between. CDR3 protein: CASSRSAGLGDTQYF. The CDR3 bases are TGTGCCAGTAGTAGATCGGCGGGGCTGGGGGATACGCAGTATTTT.

The rearrangement joins TRBV13 to TRBJ1-4; tentative D call: TRBD1 (6 bases). V shed 7 bases and J shed 4 bases, with 13 bases lying between them. Germline V gene data show CDR1 as PRHDT and CDR2 as FYEKMQ (reference sequence). The CDR3 covers 14 residues. This CDR3 reads CASTVDRINEKLFF. CDR3 DNA sequence: TGTGCCAGCACCGTCGACAGGATTAATGAAAAACTGTTTTTT.

This chain uses TRBV6-4 with TRBJ2-1; possible D gene TRBD2, 7 bases. CDR1 and CDR2 (germline): MRHNA, SNTAGT. Trimming took 0 bases from V and 10 from J, leaving 16 bases between them. The CDR3 runs to 15 residues. The CDR3 region is CASSDSTSGGAEQFF. As DNA, the CDR3 is TGTGCCAGCAGTGACTCGACTAGTGGGGGGGCCGAGCAGTTCTTC.

About this clone itself: This same CDR3 is encoded by further DNA sequences in the sample. CDR3: CASSAFTGGAYEQYF. In DNA form, the CDR3 reads TGTGCCAGCAGCGCTTTCACGGGGGGAGCCTACGAGCAGTACTTC. This chain links TRBV11-2 with TRBJ2-7, with 7 bases lining up with TRBD2. V lost 5 bases to trimming and J lost 2 bases; unmatched junction nucleotides: 9. The germline gives CDR1 SGHAT, CDR2 FQNNGV. The CDR3 runs 15 residues.

The chain combines TRBV9 with TRBJ2-3; D possibly corresponds to TRBD2 (6 bases). This CDR3 region has 15 residues. Trimming stripped 0 bases from V and 6 bases from J, with 14 bases between. Looked up from germline, CDR1 is SGDLS and CDR2 is YYNGEE. Here the CDR3 DNA reads TGTGCCAGCAGCGTAGATTGGAGTGGGGGGGATACGCAGTATTTT. Amino acids: CASSVDWSGGDTQYF.

Details on this clone: Because it lacks the conserved phenylalanine or tryptophan at the end, this CDR3 is likely a read error. The chain employs TRBV11-2 and TRBJ1-6, with D perhaps matching TRBD1 (5 bases). With 4 bases removed from V and 7 bases from J, the gap between germline ends came to 11 bases. The CDR3 totals 14 residues. Germline CDR1 SGHAT, CDR2 FQNNGV. The CDR3 nucleotides are TGTGCCAGCAGCTCTTCAGGGAAGAATTCACCCCTCCACCTT. Its protein product is CASSSSGKNSPLHL.

The genes are TRBV23-1 and TRBJ1-3, with a tentative D call TRBD1 (5 bases). TRBV23-1 is known as an ORF, though its function is uncertain. This CDR3 region has 19 residues. Between the trimmed V and J ends, which lost 3 bases and 6 bases, there was a span of 27 bases. CDR3 nucleotide sequence: TGCGCCAGCAGTCAGAAGACAGTACGGAGGGGACCAATAATAAACACCATATATTTT. It yields the protein CASSQKTVRRGPIINTIYF.

The chain couples TRBV7-9 to TRBJ2-1; TRBD1 matches at 7 bases. The CDR3 length is 16 residues. Germline V gives CDR1 SEHNR, CDR2 FQNEAQ (reference sequence). V lost 2 bases, J lost 4 bases, and 8 bases stayed unmatched. The CDR3, as DNA: TGTGCCAGCAGCTTATCCGGGACAGACCGTTACAATGAGCAGTTCTTC. Protein sequence: CASSLSGTDRYNEQFF. The variable domain in full, with the rest retrieved from reference TRBV7-9 and TRBJ2-1, is DTGVSQNPRHKITKRGQNVTFRCDPISEHNRLYWYRQTLGQGPEFLTYFQNEAQLEKSRLLSDRFSAERPKGSFSTLEIQRTEQGDSAMYLCASSLSGTDRYNEQFFGPGTRLTVL.

The gene calls are TRBV2 and TRBJ2-1; 10 positions match TRBD2. J lost 9 bases, V lost 7 bases, and 12 bases had no gene match. The CDR3 runs 15 residues. The germline CDR1 and CDR2 sequences are SNHLY and FYNNEI. CDR3 coding DNA: TGTGCCAGCATCCAGGCTAGCGGGAGAGGGAGTGAGCAGTTCTTC. This encodes CASIQASGRGSEQFF.

The V gene is TRBV6-5, the J gene TRBJ2-7; tentative D call: TRBD2 (6 bases). Per germline, CDR1 MNHEY and CDR2 SVGAGI. The V gene lost 8 bases and the J gene lost 0 bases, with 14 bases spanning the gap. This CDR3 is 14 amino acids long. The CDR3 DNA reads TGTGCCAGCGGGGACTCGGGGTTCTCCTACGAGCAGTACTTC. As protein: CASGDSGFSYEQYF.

The chain combines TRBV5-1 with TRBJ1-1; D perhaps matches TRBD1 (5 bases). The germline V gene encodes CDR1 SGHRS and CDR2 YFSETQ. Trimming cost V 1 base and J 0 bases, with 16 bases left between them. The CDR3 length is 17 residues. CDR3 nucleotide sequence: TGCGCCAGCAGCTTGAGGCCAGGGTCATCTTTGAACACTGAAGCTTTCTTT. Translation: CASSLRPGSSLNTEAFF.

The chain recombines TRBV5-1 with TRBJ2-3; no clear D. Germline V gene data show CDR1 as SGHRS and CDR2 as YFSETQ. The CDR3 spans 16 residues. Trimming shortened V by 4 bases and J by 2 bases, and 17 bases separated the two germline ends. CDR3 nucleotide sequence: TGCGCCAGCAGCCTGAGGCCCTCGTCCCTCACAGATACGCAGTATTTT. Its translation: CASSLRPSSLTDTQYF. Filled out from reference TRBV5-1 and TRBJ2-3, the complete variable domain reads KAGVTQTPRYLIKTRGQQVTLSCSPISGHRSVSWYQQTPGQGLQFLFEYFSETQRNKGNFPGRFSGRQFSNSRSEMNVSTLELGDSALYLCASSLRPSSLTDTQYFGPGTRLTVL.

The chain is built from TRBV11-3 and TRBJ2-3; D not certain. Germline CDR1 reads SGHNT; CDR2 reads YENEEA. Trimming took off 6 bases at V and 8 bases at J, with 15 bases between the two ends. CDR3 size: 13 residues. The CDR3 bases are TGTGCCAGCAGGCCGACCCCTTCGGGTACGCAGTATTTT. This encodes CASRPTPSGTQYF.

The rearrangement links TRBV6-1 to TRBJ2-2, with 7 nucleotides matching TRBD2. Germline CDR1 reads MNHNS; CDR2 reads SASEGT. CDR3 length: 15 residues. V lost 3 bases and J lost 4; bases outside the gene matches: 5. The CDR3 reads CASSDERDLTGELFF. The CDR3 DNA follows: TGTGCCAGCAGTGATGAGCGGGACCTCACCGGGGAGCTGTTTTTT.

This clone was recorded a few times. V usage is TRBV5-1 and J usage is TRBJ2-1, with 7 bases aligning to TRBD2. CDR3 length: 17 residues. CDR1 is SGHRS, CDR2 YFSETQ, per germline. J gave up 5 bases and V 3 bases, and 14 bases lay outside the gene matches. CDR3 bases: TGCGCCAGCAGCTGGACCCGGACTAGTGGGGGGGACAATGAGCAGTTCTTC. This encodes CASSWTRTSGGDNEQFF.

The chain uses TRBV7-9 and TRBJ1-1; D is uncertain. V dropped 7 bases and J dropped 6 bases, with 15 bases sitting between them. CDR3 length: 13 residues. Germline V gives CDR1 SEHNR, CDR2 FQNEAQ (reference sequence). CDR3 protein: CASTGGRVPEAFF. The CDR3 nucleotides read TGTGCCAGCACCGGCGGGAGGGTGCCTGAAGCTTTCTTT.

The chain is built from TRBV9 and TRBJ2-7, with TRBD1 as a possible D gene (5 bases). Germline values: CDR1 SGDLS, CDR2 YYNGEE. The CDR3 is made up of 14 amino acids. Trimming removed 3 bases from V and 1 base from J, with 11 bases in between. This CDR3 reads CASSEQGTSYEQYF. CDR3 nucleotides: TGTGCCAGCAGCGAGCAGGGCACTTCCTACGAGCAGTACTTC.

Points on this clone: No conserved phenylalanine or tryptophan is present at the end of the CDR3, so a read error is the likely explanation. The limits of the CDR3 on the DNA are not certain, so only TCRdb's listed CDR3 is given. The V call is TRBV28, the J call TRBJ2-3; TRBD2 is the table's D call and was not checked against the DNA. Germline V CDR1 and CDR2: MDHEN, SYDVKM. The CDR3 region is 13 residues in length, termini included. CDR3 in amino acids: CASSSPGVRAVYV.

The chain employs TRBV6-5 and TRBJ1-5; D is perhaps TRBD1 (5 bases). This CDR3 spans 13 amino acids. V was trimmed by 6 bases and J by 4 bases, leaving 10 bases between them. CDR1 is MNHEY and CDR2 is SVGAGI in the germline V gene. The CDR3 here is CASSLDRNQPQHF. In DNA, the CDR3 is TGTGCCAGCAGCCTCGACAGAAATCAGCCCCAGCATTTT.

This clone was seen only once. The CDR3 loop is CATSRGGSTYEQYF. CDR3 sequence (DNA): TGTGCCACCAGCAGAGGTGGCAGTACCTACGAGCAGTACTTC. The chain recombines TRBV15 with TRBJ2-7; D remains ambiguous. The CDR3 has 14 residues. CDR1 is LNHNV and CDR2 is YYDKDF in the germline V gene (reference sequence). Trimming took off 1 base at V and 2 bases at J, with 9 bases between the two ends.

This chain connects TRBV5-4 to TRBJ2-3; 9 bases line up with TRBD1. J lost 3 bases, V lost 3 bases, and 5 bases had no gene match. The germline CDR1 and CDR2 sequences are SGHNT and YYREEE (reference sequence). This CDR3 spans 15 amino acids. The CDR3 loop is CASSSPQGATDTQYF. CDR3 DNA sequence: TGTGCCAGCAGCTCCCCACAGGGGGCAACAGATACGCAGTATTTT.

The chain uses TRBV11-3 and TRBJ2-5; the match to TRBD1 covers 7 bases. V was pared by 5 bases and J by 5 bases, with 8 bases of the junction left unmatched. This CDR3 contains 14 residues. Germline loops: CDR1 SGHNT, CDR2 YENEEA. This CDR3 is CASSLTGTAETQYF. The CDR3 DNA follows: TGTGCCAGCAGCCTTACCGGGACAGCCGAGACCCAGTACTTC.

The chain links TRBV5-1 to TRBJ2-3; 11 nucleotides align to TRBD2. The germline V gene encodes CDR1 SGHRS and CDR2 YFSETQ. V shed 3 bases, J shed 4 bases, and the junction held 4 bases outside the gene matches. CDR3 size: 15 residues. CDR3 sequence: CASSSLAGGPDTQYF. CDR3 DNA sequence: TGCGCCAGCAGCTCCCTAGCGGGAGGACCAGATACGCAGTATTTT.

This chain uses TRBV4-1 with TRBJ1-4; D remains unclear. This CDR3 has 16 amino acids. Germline values: CDR1 MGHRA, CDR2 YSYEKL. V shed 4 bases and J shed 8 bases, with 20 bases lying between them. The CDR3 spells CASSLKPGEQKEKLFF. CDR3 coding DNA: TGCGCCAGCAGCCTCAAGCCCGGGGAGCAAAAGGAAAAACTGTTTTTT.

The rearrangement links TRBV27 to TRBJ2-3, with D maybe TRBD2 (6 bases). Between the trimmed V and J ends, which lost 8 bases and 5 bases, there was a span of 14 bases. This CDR3 has 13 amino acids. Germline V gene data show CDR1 as MNHEY and CDR2 as SMNVEV (reference sequence). The CDR3 DNA sequence: TGTGCCAGCGGCGTAGTGGGGGGAGATACGCAGTATTTT. Amino acid sequence: CASGVVGGDTQYF.